The present TCR beta chain was sequenced within a study of blood T cell repertoires in COVID-19. Profiling relied on immunoSEQ multiplex PCR, and the TCRdb table lists in-frame clones only, not all of them. Of 400,000 to 500,000 clones detected, roughly 88% appear once; the ten largest clones hold 1.2% to 1.5%. This clonotype was sampled from a woman aged 18 to 35 who had been exposed to COVID-19. The source material was PBMCs or T cells enriched from blood (not recorded which).

The CDR3 DNA reads TGTGCCAGCAGCTTCTCAGGAAATGAGCAGTTCTTC. It is translated as CASSFSGNEQFF. This sequence joins TRBV5-4 and TRBJ2-1, with unresolved D. This CDR3 region has 12 residues. In germline, CDR1 is SGHNT, CDR2 YYREEE (reference sequence). Trimming stripped 2 bases from V and 7 bases from J, with 7 bases between.